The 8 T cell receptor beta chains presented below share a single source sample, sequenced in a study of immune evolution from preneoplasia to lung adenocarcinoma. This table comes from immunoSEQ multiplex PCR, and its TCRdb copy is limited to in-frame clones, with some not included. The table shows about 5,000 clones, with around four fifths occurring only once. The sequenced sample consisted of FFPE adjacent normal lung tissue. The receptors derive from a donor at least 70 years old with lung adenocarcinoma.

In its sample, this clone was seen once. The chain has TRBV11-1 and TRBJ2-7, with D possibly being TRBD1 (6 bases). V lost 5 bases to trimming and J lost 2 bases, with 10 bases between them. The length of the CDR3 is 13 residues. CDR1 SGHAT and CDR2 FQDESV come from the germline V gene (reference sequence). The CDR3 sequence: CASSPRDTYEQYF. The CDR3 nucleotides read TGTGCCAGCAGCCCCCGGGACACCTACGAGCAGTACTTC. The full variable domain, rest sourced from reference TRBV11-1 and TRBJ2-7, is EAEVAQSPRYKITEKSQAVAFWCDPISGHATLYWYRQILGQGPELLVQFQDESVVDDSQLPKDRFSAERLKGVDSTLKIQPAELGDSAMYLCASSPRDTYEQYFGPGTRLTVT.

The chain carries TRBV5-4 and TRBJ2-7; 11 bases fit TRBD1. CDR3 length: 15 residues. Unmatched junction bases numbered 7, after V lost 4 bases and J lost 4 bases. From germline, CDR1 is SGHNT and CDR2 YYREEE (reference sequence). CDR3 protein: CASSPGQGAKYEQYF. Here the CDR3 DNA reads TGTGCCAGCAGCCCCGGACAGGGGGCGAAGTACGAGCAGTACTTC.

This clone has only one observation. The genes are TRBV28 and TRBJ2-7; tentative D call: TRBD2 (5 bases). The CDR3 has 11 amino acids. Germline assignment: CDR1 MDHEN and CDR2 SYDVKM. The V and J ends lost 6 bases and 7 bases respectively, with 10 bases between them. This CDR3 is CASRRRGEQYF. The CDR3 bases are TGTGCCAGCAGGCGACGGGGAGAGCAGTACTTC.

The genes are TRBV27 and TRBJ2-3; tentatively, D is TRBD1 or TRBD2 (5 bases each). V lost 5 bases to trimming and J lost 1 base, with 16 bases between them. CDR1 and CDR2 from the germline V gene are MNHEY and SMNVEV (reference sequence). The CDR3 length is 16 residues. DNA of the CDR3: TGTGCCAGCAGTAGGGACGCCCGGCGTCGCACAGATACGCAGTATTTT. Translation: CASSRDARRRTDTQYF.

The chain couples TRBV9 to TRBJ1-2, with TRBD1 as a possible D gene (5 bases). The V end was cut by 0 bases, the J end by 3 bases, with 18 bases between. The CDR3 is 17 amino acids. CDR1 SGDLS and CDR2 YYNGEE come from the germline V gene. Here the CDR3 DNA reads TGTGCCAGCAGCGTAGCGGGGGGACGGGGCCGCGACTATGGCTACACCTTC. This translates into CASSVAGGRGRDYGYTF.

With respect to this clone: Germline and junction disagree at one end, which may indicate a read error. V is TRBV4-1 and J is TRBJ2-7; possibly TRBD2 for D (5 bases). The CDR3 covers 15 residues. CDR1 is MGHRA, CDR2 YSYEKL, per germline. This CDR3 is CASSQVDGLGYEQYF. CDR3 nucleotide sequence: TGCGCTAGCAGCCAAGTCGATGGACTGGGCTACGAGCAGTACTTC.

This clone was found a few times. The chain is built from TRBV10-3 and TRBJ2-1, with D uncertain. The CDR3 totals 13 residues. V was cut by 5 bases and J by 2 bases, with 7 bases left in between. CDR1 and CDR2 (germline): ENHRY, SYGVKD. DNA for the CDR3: TGTGCCATCAGTCCCAATCCCTACAATGAGCAGTTCTTC. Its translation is CAISPNPYNEQFF.

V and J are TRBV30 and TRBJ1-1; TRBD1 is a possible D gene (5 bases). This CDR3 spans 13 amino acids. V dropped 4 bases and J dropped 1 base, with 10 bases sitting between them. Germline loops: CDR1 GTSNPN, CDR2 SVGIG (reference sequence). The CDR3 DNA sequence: TGTGCCTGGAAGGAGGGGAGGAACACTGAAGCTTTCTTT. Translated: CAWKEGRNTEAFF.